Described below is a single TCR beta chain sequence and its context. Its cognate antigen has yet to be identified. Qualities for individual bases were not recorded, and no much larger clone is one base off. V and J lose 3 bases and 8 bases, and a span of 4 bases separates them. Including the terminal cysteine and phenylalanine, the CDR3 comprises 10 residues. The CDR3 DNA has 30 bases and is translated from base 1. Based on the germline V gene, the CDR1 and CDR2 sequences are SGDLS and YYNGEE. Patients with a history of autoimmune disease or receiving systemic immunosuppression were excluded from the trial. In every dose cohort, peripheral blood was drawn for TCR sequencing at baseline, cycle 4 day 1, and cycle 7 day 1. Samples came from an open-label, multicenter, first-in-human phase I dose-escalation trial of ivuxolimab. The trial enrolled adults with locally advanced or metastatic head and neck squamous cell, hepatocellular, melanoma or renal cell carcinoma. Before TCR sequencing, CD4+ T cells and CD8+ T cells were sorted from peripheral blood as separate populations.

This sample stems from a study of OX40 agonist ivuxolimab in advanced cancers. Regarding the complete study: The costimulatory receptor OX40 (CD134) was targeted by ivuxolimab, a fully human IgG2 agonistic monoclonal antibody. Intravenous ivuxolimab was administered to patients every 2 weeks at six dose levels: 0.01, 0.1, 0.3, 1.5, 3 and 10 mg/kg. Among the roughly 52 dose-escalation patients, around 19 had hepatocellular carcinoma, 15 melanoma, 9 renal cell carcinoma and 9 head and neck cancer. A male proportion of approximately 83% and a mean age of approximately 60 years, ranging from 23 to 79, were recorded for the dose-escalation cohort. Patients were allowed to have had prior anti-PD-1, anti-PD-L1 or anti-CTLA-4 therapy, and approximately 40% of the dose-escalation patients had been treated with checkpoint inhibitors. Partial responses occurred in three dose-escalation patients: two with cutaneous melanoma and one with hepatocellular carcinoma. Peripheral TCRbeta sequencing aimed to test whether ivuxolimab altered TCR sequence diversity and caused clonal T-cell expansion. The paper reports the monotherapy dose-escalation portion (N of about 54 patients) of the phase I ivuxolimab trial. The study at large found these results: After ivuxolimab, expanded clones were on average more numerous among CD8+ T cells than among CD4+ T cells. At doses from 0.1 to 3.0 mg/kg, clonal expansion was seen in both CD4+ and CD8+ blood T cells between baseline and week 6. Which antigens the clonally expanded peripheral T cells were specific for was not determined. Low levels of normalized T-cell clonal expansion were also seen in some patients who did not respond. In the 0.1-3.0 mg/kg groups, partial responders were among the patients with the lowest normalized peripheral clonal expansion, particularly in CD8+ T cells.

To sequence the TCRbeta CDR3 region, genomic DNA was isolated from the sorted cells. The immunoSEQ Assay was used to sequence the TCRbeta CDR3 regions. The source is immuneACCESS, and TCRdb retained only in-frame sequences with V and J called. Part of the clones is not carried over; for the studies checked, unresolved V genes explain less than half of this, and the remainder is unexplained. Recorded for this sample are 25,000 to 35,000 clones; approximately 86% of them occurred a single time. Around 29% of the sample lies in the top ten. This clonotype originated in an adult with an advanced solid tumor such as melanoma, head and neck, liver or kidney cancer. Material: CD4+ or CD8+ T cells sorted from blood, obtained in a trial of the OX40 agonist ivuxolimab. The chain was built from TRBV9 and TRBJ2-3; no D segment can be confidently identified. CDR3 sequence: CASSDSTQYF. In nucleotide form, the sequence is TGTGCCAGCAGCGATTCTACGCAGTATTTT. The full variable domain, completed from the reference TRBV9 and TRBJ2-3 proteins outside the CDR3, reads DSGVTQTPKHLITATGQRVTLRCSPRSGDLSVYWYQQSLDQGLQFLIQYYNGEERAKGNILERFSAQQFPDLHSELNLSSLELGDSALYFCASSDSTQYFGPGTRLTVL.